The 31 T cell receptor beta chains presented below share a single source sample, sequenced in a study of cytomegalovirus exposure and HLA in healthy donors. The PCR was carried out with 60 Vbeta primers and 13 Jbeta primers. Generated by immunoSEQ multiplex PCR, the TCRdb table keeps only in-frame clones and is missing some. The top ten clones hold approximately 8% of a sample with tens of thousands of clones, around 77% of them seen once. The sample was PBMCs. The receptors stem from a woman in her twenties or thirties in good health and CMV-seropositive.

This chain connects TRBV2 to TRBJ1-1, with TRBD1 identical over 9 bases. With V trimmed by 3 bases and J by 1 base, 6 bases remained unmatched. This CDR3 has 16 amino acids. Germline loops: CDR1 SNHLY, CDR2 FYNNEI. CDR3 DNA sequence: TGTGCCAGCAGTGAGGGACAGGGCTATAAGAACACTGAAGCTTTCTTT. As protein: CASSEGQGYKNTEAFF.

The chain carries TRBV11-2 and TRBJ2-4; 14 nucleotides line up with TRBD2. Unmatched junction bases numbered 8, after V lost 4 bases and J lost 0 bases. From germline, CDR1 is SGHAT and CDR2 FQNNGV. The CDR3 spans 19 residues. The CDR3 DNA is TGTGCCAGCAGCTCAAGGACTAGCGGGGGGACTTTAGCCAAAAACATTCAGTACTTC. Its translation is CASSSRTSGGTLAKNIQYF.

Turning to this clone: Mismatch with germline at one junction end may stem from a read error. The chain is built from TRBV19 and TRBJ2-1; TRBD1 matches 12 bases. In germline, CDR1 is LNHDA, CDR2 SQIVND (reference sequence). CDR3 length: 15 amino acids. CDR3 sequence reads: CASRIGDRGRNEQFF. CDR3 nucleotides: TGTGCCAGTAGGATAGGGGACAGGGGGCGGAATGAGCAGTTCTTC.

This clone has only a few counts. This rearrangement joins TRBV6-1 to TRBJ2-5; 11 positions match TRBD2. The CDR3 spans 14 residues. V trimming: 5 bases; J trimming: 7 bases; junction bases outside the gene matches: 6. CDR1 and CDR2 (germline): MNHNS, SASEGT. The CDR3 here is CASSYTSGGWTQYF. The CDR3 DNA reads TGTGCCAGCAGTTATACTAGCGGGGGTTGGACCCAGTACTTC.

V is TRBV5-1 and J is TRBJ1-1; unclear D gene. Germline CDR1 reads SGHRS; CDR2 reads YFSETQ. The V end lost 0 bases, the J end lost 5 bases, and 14 bases lay between the germline ends. The length of the CDR3 is 15 residues. The CDR3 region is CASSLAREVGTEAFF. The CDR3 DNA sequence: TGCGCCAGCAGCTTGGCGAGAGAGGTTGGTACTGAAGCTTTCTTT.

The chain is built from TRBV6-1 and TRBJ1-5; possible D gene TRBD1, 5 bases. V dropped 0 bases and J dropped 4 bases, with 10 bases sitting between them. Germline values: CDR1 MNHNS, CDR2 SASEGT. The CDR3 totals 15 residues. The CDR3 DNA follows: TGTGCCAGCAGTGAAGCAGGGGCAGGGAATCAGCCCCAGCATTTT. This encodes CASSEAGAGNQPQHF.

CDR3 sequence (DNA): TGTGCCAGTAGTATCTTGGGACAGGGGGGAGCTAACTATGGCTACACCTTC. Translated: CASSILGQGGANYGYTF. The gene calls are TRBV19 and TRBJ1-2, with 11 nucleotides matching TRBD1. The CDR3 sequence is 17 residues long. The germline V gene has CDR1 LNHDA and CDR2 SQIVND (reference sequence). The V gene end was trimmed by 3 bases and the J gene end by 0 bases; junction bases not matched to a gene: 6.

The chain carries TRBV29-1 and TRBJ1-2; D unresolved. Trimming left V 7 bases short and J 4 bases short, with 13 bases between. The CDR3 totals 12 residues. The germline V gene has CDR1 SQVTM and CDR2 ANQGSEA. The DNA for the CDR3 is TGCAGCGCACAACAACCGTTCTATGGCTACACCTTC. The encoded protein is CSAQQPFYGYTF.

The rearrangement links TRBV11-2 to TRBJ2-7; D might be TRBD1 (6 bases). CDR1 is SGHAT, CDR2 FQNNGV, per germline. V was shortened by 5 bases and J by 5 bases, with 19 bases between the two germline ends. The length of the CDR3 is 15 residues. CDR3 residues: CASSPYRAYFDEQYF. For the CDR3, the DNA is TGTGCCAGCAGCCCCTACAGGGCTTATTTCGACGAGCAGTACTTC.

The gene calls are TRBV28 and TRBJ1-1; D call uncertain. The germline V gene encodes CDR1 MDHEN and CDR2 SYDVKM. The length of the CDR3 is 12 residues. V was trimmed by 4 bases and J by 5 bases, leaving 8 bases between them. CDR3 DNA: TGTGCCAGCAGTTCCGACTGGACTGAAGCTTTCTTT. It translates to CASSSDWTEAFF.

V and J are TRBV7-2 and TRBJ1-1; 7 bases fit TRBD1. CDR3 length equals 16 residues. CDR1 SGHTA and CDR2 FQGNSA come from the germline V gene. V lost 4 bases and J lost 0; bases outside the gene matches: 8. Here the CDR3 reads CASSSLAGTVNTEAFF. The CDR3 DNA sequence: TGTGCCAGCAGCTCATTGGCCGGGACAGTGAACACTGAAGCTTTCTTT.

The chain uses TRBV9 and TRBJ2-5; tentatively, D is TRBD2 (5 bases). The length of the CDR3 is 14 residues. Germline V gives CDR1 SGDLS, CDR2 YYNGEE. V shed 4 bases and J shed 2 bases, with 12 bases lying between them. DNA for the CDR3: TGTGCCAGCAGCCCAGGAGGAGGTCAAGAGACCCAGTACTTC. Its translation: CASSPGGGQETQYF. The variable domain in full, with the rest retrieved from reference TRBV9 and TRBJ2-5, is DSGVTQTPKHLITATGQRVTLRCSPRSGDLSVYWYQQSLDQGLQFLIQYYNGEERAKGNILERFSAQQFPDLHSELNLSSLELGDSALYFCASSPGGGQETQYFGPGTRLLVL.

V usage is TRBV9 and J usage is TRBJ2-1; possible D gene TRBD2, 7 bases. Between the trimmed V and J ends, which lost 4 bases and 2 bases, there was a span of 13 bases. Germline V gene lookup returns CDR1 SGDLS and CDR2 YYNGEE. The length of the CDR3 is 15 residues. The CDR3 nucleotides are TGTGCCAGCAGCCTACAGGGACTACCCTACAATGAGCAGTTCTTC. As protein: CASSLQGLPYNEQFF.

This clone was counted once. V gene TRBV7-6 combines with J gene TRBJ2-6, with 7 positions matching TRBD2. The germline V gene encodes CDR1 SGHVS and CDR2 FNYEAQ. The CDR3 length is 17 residues. The V and J ends lost 5 bases and 2 bases, in that order; junction bases with no gene match: 9. CDR3 residues: CASSPGGGRAGANVLTF. The CDR3, as DNA: TGTGCCAGCAGCCCGGGGGGTGGTAGAGCTGGGGCCAACGTCCTGACTTTC. The full variable domain, its missing parts supplied by reference TRBV7-6 and TRBJ2-6, is GAGVSQSPRYKVTKRGQDVALRCDPISGHVSLYWYRQALGQGPEFLTYFNYEAQQDKSGLPNDRFSAERPEGSISTLTIQRTEQRDSAMYRCASSPGGGRAGANVLTFGAGSRLTVL.

This clone occurred a few times. It differs at one base from a far larger clone, so likely a read error. This chain joins TRBV6-5 and TRBJ1-2; D is unclear. The germline CDR1 and CDR2 sequences are MNHEY and SVGAGI. V dropped 2 bases and J dropped 7 bases, with 14 bases sitting between them. This CDR3 region has 14 residues. The CDR3 here is CASSYGPPSGGYTF. The CDR3 DNA is TGTGCCAGCAGTTACGGACCGCCCAGCGGTGGCTACACCTTC.

The chain uses TRBV4-1 and TRBJ1-5; the match to TRBD1 covers 7 bases. V shed 4 bases, J shed 6 bases, and the junction held 6 bases outside the gene matches. From germline, CDR1 is MGHRA and CDR2 YSYEKL. There are 14 residues in the CDR3. The CDR3 loop is CASSLTGRGQPQHF. Written as DNA, the CDR3 is TGCGCCAGCAGCCTGACAGGGAGAGGTCAGCCCCAGCATTTT.

The chain is built from TRBV18 and TRBJ2-7; no definite D call. V was pared by 3 bases and J by 3 bases, with 6 bases between. Germline V gene sequence: CDR1 KGHSH, CDR2 LQKENI. The CDR3 is made up of 12 amino acids. CDR3 sequence: CASSPGDYEQYF. The CDR3 nucleotides are TGTGCCAGCTCACCGGGCGACTACGAGCAGTACTTC.

As for this clone: Relative to the germline gene, one junction end is altered; a read error may explain this. The chain has TRBV6-5 and TRBJ1-2; TRBD1 is a possible D gene (5 bases). This CDR3 is 13 amino acids long. Per the germline V gene, CDR1 is MNHEY and CDR2 is SVGAGI. In DNA, the CDR3 is TGTGCCAGCAGTTATTTGGGGGGTTCCGGCTACCCCTTC. Protein sequence: CASSYLGGSGYPF.

The chain employs TRBV30 and TRBJ2-7; 7 bases fit TRBD1. The V gene's germline CDR1 is GTSNPN and CDR2 SVGIG (reference sequence). Trimming took 2 bases from V and 4 from J; bases not matched to a gene: 17. The CDR3 has 17 residues. In DNA form, the CDR3 reads TGTGCCTGGAGTCTTCATCCCTTCACAGGGGCGTCGTACGAGCAGTACTTC. This codes for CAWSLHPFTGASYEQYF.

The chain combines TRBV7-9 with TRBJ2-1, with D hard to call. Looked up from germline, CDR1 is SEHNR and CDR2 is FQNEAQ (reference sequence). Trimming shortened V by 2 bases and J by 7 bases, and 18 bases separated the two germline ends. CDR3 size: 16 residues. The CDR3 loop reads CASSLYGSGSLNEQFF. CDR3 in DNA: TGTGCCAGCAGCTTATATGGTTCCGGTTCTCTAAATGAGCAGTTCTTC.

The chain has TRBV28 and TRBJ2-2; TRBD1 matches at 8 bases. The CDR3 spans 15 residues. J lost 5 bases, V lost 5 bases, and 7 bases had no gene match. Germline CDR1 is MDHEN and CDR2 is SYDVKM. The CDR3: CASSRGQEVTGELFF. The CDR3 nucleotides read TGTGCCAGCAGTAGGGGACAGGAGGTAACCGGGGAGCTGTTTTTT.

The chain's CDR3 is CASSRYRDPGTEAFF. DNA of the CDR3: TGTGCCAGCAGCCGATACAGGGATCCGGGGACTGAAGCTTTCTTT. The J gene is TRBJ1-1, the V gene TRBV14, with a tentative D call TRBD1 (6 bases). Trimming took off 4 bases at V and 5 bases at J, with 17 bases between the two ends. This CDR3 is built from 15 residues. Germline V CDR1 and CDR2: SGHDN, FVKESK.

Here the CDR3 reads CSVEAGGPSGANVLTF. In DNA form, the CDR3 reads TGCAGCGTTGAGGCGGGAGGGCCATCTGGGGCCAACGTCCTGACTTTC. The chain joins TRBV29-1 to TRBJ2-6; 9 nucleotides align to TRBD2. The CDR3 length is 16 residues. V was clipped by 3 bases and J by 1 base; unmatched bases: 4. Germline lookup yields CDR1 SQVTM and CDR2 ANQGSEA.

This clone was picked up a small number of times. The chain carries TRBV18 and TRBJ2-2, with 7 bases lining up with TRBD2. The CDR3 is 16 residues long. Germline V CDR1 and CDR2: KGHSH, LQKENI. Losses at the gene ends were 3 bases for V and 2 bases for J; bases not matched to a gene: 6. The CDR3 region has the DNA TGTGCCAGCTCACCGAGGGCTAGCGGCAACACCGGGGAGCTGTTTTTT. As protein: CASSPRASGNTGELFF.

The J gene is TRBJ2-7, the V gene TRBV28; D is unclear. The CDR3 consists of 11 residues. With 7 bases removed from V and 3 bases from J, the gap between germline ends came to 7 bases. Germline CDR1 and CDR2: MDHEN and SYDVKM. The chain's CDR3 is CASTSYYEQYF. CDR3 coding DNA: TGTGCCAGCACCTCCTACTACGAGCAGTACTTC.

The chain has TRBV30 and TRBJ2-3, with D possibly matching TRBD1 (6 bases). The CDR3 runs 17 residues. V was trimmed by 2 bases and J by 3 bases, leaving 21 bases between them. Germline CDR1 GTSNPN, CDR2 SVGIG (reference sequence). The CDR3: CAWSRGQRNDGTDTQYF. The CDR3, as DNA: TGTGCCTGGAGTAGAGGACAGCGCAACGATGGGACAGATACGCAGTATTTT. Complete variable domain (other parts from reference TRBV30 and TRBJ2-3): SQTIHQWPATLVQPVGSPLSLECTVEGTSNPNLYWYRQAAGRGLQLLFYSVGIGQISSEVPQNLSASRPQDRQFILSSKKLLLSDSGFYLCAWSRGQRNDGTDTQYFGPGTRLTVL.

This clone was picked up one time. This chain uses TRBV7-3 with TRBJ2-6; maybe TRBD1 (5 bases). Trimming pared 3 bases from V and 4 bases from J, leaving 16 bases between. The germline V gene encodes CDR1 SGHTA and CDR2 FQGTGA. The CDR3 has 17 residues. In DNA form, the CDR3 reads TGTGCCAGCAGCTTCTTTTCATCAGGGCCGGGGGCCAACGTCCTGACTTTC. As protein: CASSFFSSGPGANVLTF.

The gene calls are TRBV19 and TRBJ2-1; 8 bases align to TRBD2. The CDR3 is made up of 16 amino acids. V dropped 3 bases and J dropped 7; count of bases not matched to a gene: 11. The V gene's germline CDR1 is LNHDA and CDR2 SQIVND (reference sequence). CDR3: CASSIERSGIRNEQFF. The CDR3 DNA sequence: TGTGCCAGTAGTATTGAGCGTAGCGGGATTAGGAATGAGCAGTTCTTC.

A few counts support this clone. The chain recombines TRBV9 with TRBJ2-1; 9 nucleotides match TRBD2. This CDR3 spans 15 amino acids. Germline CDR1 SGDLS, CDR2 YYNGEE. Germline trimming cut 0 bases from V and 8 bases from J; bases unmatched to any gene: 6. CDR3 loop: CASSVASGVVDEQFF. CDR3 bases: TGTGCCAGCAGCGTAGCTAGCGGGGTGGTCGATGAGCAGTTCTTC.

This clone was detected only a few times. J is TRBJ1-1 and V is TRBV6-5; unclear D gene. V dropped 0 bases and J dropped 2 bases, with 4 bases sitting between them. In germline, CDR1 is MNHEY, CDR2 SVGAGI. The CDR3 runs 13 residues. In nucleotides, the CDR3 is TGTGCCAGCAGTTACTCATCAAACACTGAAGCTTTCTTT. Its translation is CASSYSSNTEAFF.

This chain joins TRBV11-2 and TRBJ2-2; no clear D gene. V gave up 1 base and J gave up 6 bases, with 9 bases separating them. The CDR3 consists of 14 residues. Germline V gene lookup returns CDR1 SGHAT and CDR2 FQNNGV. The CDR3 DNA reads TGTGCCAGCAGCTTAGTCTACCGGGCCGGGGAGCTGTTTTTT. Protein sequence: CASSLVYRAGELFF.